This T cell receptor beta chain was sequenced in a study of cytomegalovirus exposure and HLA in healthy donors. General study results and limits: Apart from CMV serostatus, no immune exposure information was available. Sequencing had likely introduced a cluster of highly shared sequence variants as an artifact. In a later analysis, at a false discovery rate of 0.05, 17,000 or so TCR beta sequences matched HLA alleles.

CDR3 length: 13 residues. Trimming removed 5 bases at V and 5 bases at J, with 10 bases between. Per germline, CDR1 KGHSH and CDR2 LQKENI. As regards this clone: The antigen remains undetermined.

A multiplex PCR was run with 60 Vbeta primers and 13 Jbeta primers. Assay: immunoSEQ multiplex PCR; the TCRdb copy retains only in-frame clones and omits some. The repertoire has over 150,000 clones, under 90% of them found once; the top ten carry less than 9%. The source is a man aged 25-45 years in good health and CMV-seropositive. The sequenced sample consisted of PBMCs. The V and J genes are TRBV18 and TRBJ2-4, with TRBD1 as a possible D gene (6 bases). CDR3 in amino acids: CASSRGQQNIQYF. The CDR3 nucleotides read TGTGCCAGCTCAAGGGGACAACAAAACATTCAGTACTTC.